This record covers a single TCR beta chain. The sample holds many counts of this clonotype. There is no known antigen for this receptor. Base qualities are not recorded, but no much larger clone differs from it by a single base. TCR beta CDR3 regions were amplified from RNA transcripts. The first round of RT-PCR for the TCR CDR3 was performed with the HTBI primer set and the Qiagen OneStep RT-PCR kit. A second multiplex PCR round built the libraries, followed by size selection and purification. Libraries were sequenced paired-end with 100 bp reads on an Illumina HiSeq2000. The paper's processing steps were these. SOAPnuke was used to process the raw data, with reads discarded if the reads contained adapters or uncalled bases, had a mean Phred below 15, or lacked an exact constant-primer or identifier match. COPE v1.2.5 was used to merge the high-quality paired reads, and each unique nucleotide sequence was defined as a clonotype. MiTCR v1.1 was used to align clonotypes to the IMGT TRBV, TRBD and TRBJ reference segments. Only V-J combinations with frequency above 0.0001, covering 99% to 99.2% of repertoires, were analysed. A TCS score was defined as the ratio between F50 (clonal expansion) and ExV (chaos), using BLOSUM62-based TCRdist between CDR3 peptides within each V-J. Welch's t-statistics and random forest reduced 500 to 550 V-J features to roughly 13, which were used in a naive Bayes classifier (R e1071). Through fastp at Q25 and MiXCR, TCRdb rebuilt clones from the public reads, retaining in-frame beta chains. Identical CDR3 proteins give one entry, which carries the most common genes and DNA. TCRdb assigned the V and J calls; the authors' analysis was not used. For this sample there are about 610,000 distinct CDR3 sequences; 16% appear just once. 2.5% to 4% of the sample is taken by the ten largest.

Moderately to severely active disease, a Clinical Activity Score of at least 3, a NOSPECS grade of at least 4, and a duration under 3 months were present in ophthalmopathy patients. Any patient with an uncontrolled infection, another autoimmune disease, pregnancy or lactation was excluded. Clinical symptoms, serum thyroxine and TRAb, thyroid ultrasound, and orbital computed tomography formed the basis for the diagnoses. Ficoll-Paque density gradient centrifugation was used to isolate PBMCs from 10 ml of fresh peripheral blood. Trizol reagent was used to extract total RNA, and RNA quality was then checked on an Agilent 2100 Bioanalyzer. The sample is drawn from a study of T cells in Graves' hyperthyroidism and ophthalmopathy (dated by TCRdb to the late 2010s). Notes on the research overall: Peripheral blood was sampled at the time of initial diagnosis, prior to any treatment. TCR V-J signatures able to tell the groups apart were searched for in a discovery cohort of 90 to 100 patients, of whom about 40 had Graves' ophthalmopathy and about 60 had stable Graves' hyperthyroidism. Whether ophthalmopathy could be predicted prospectively was tested in an independent validation cohort made up of roughly 20 hyperthyroidism patients plus 17 patients who later progressed to ophthalmopathy. The roughly 100 discovery patients were randomly split 7:3 into training and test sets. Thyroid tissue and blood T-cell repertoires from more than five Graves' hyperthyroidism patients were also compared in the study. Following sampling, methimazole starting at 30 mg daily was given to hyperthyroidism patients, and high-dose intravenous methylprednisolone was given to ophthalmopathy patients. According to the paper, TCR Vbeta CDR3 sequencing was carried out on 135 peripheral blood samples, which came from under 50 ophthalmopathy, around 74 hyperthyroidism and around 17 progressor patients.

According to the germline V gene, CDR1 reads KGHSH and CDR2 reads LQKENI. Between the V and J ends, shortened by 2 bases and 7 bases respectively, the junction contains 9 bases. Including cysteine and phenylalanine, the CDR3 has 13 amino acids. Only the CDR3 DNA stays, 39 bases, in frame from base 1. What the authors observed across the whole study: Most expanded thyroid clonotypes (frequency above 0.001) were also found in blood, which suggests that blood repertoires may mirror thyroid immune responses. No statistical method was used to fix the sample size in advance, and group allocation was not hidden from the investigators. A model built on a 13 V-J signature distinguished ophthalmopathy from stable hyperthyroidism, reaching approximately 89% sensitivity and 81.08% specificity in cross-validation and 80%/75% in testing. In validation, progression to ophthalmopathy was predicted by the model with more than 65% sensitivity and roughly 72% specificity, a median of approximately 6.5 months before onset.

The V gene is TRBV18 and the J gene is TRBJ2-1; no D segment can be confidently identified. Sequencing was performed on blood. This sequence was found in a woman aged 40 to 50 with Graves' ophthalmopathy. DNA sequence: TGTGCCAGCTCACCAAGTTTGGATAATGAGCAGTTCTTC. Translated, this is CASSPSLDNEQFF.